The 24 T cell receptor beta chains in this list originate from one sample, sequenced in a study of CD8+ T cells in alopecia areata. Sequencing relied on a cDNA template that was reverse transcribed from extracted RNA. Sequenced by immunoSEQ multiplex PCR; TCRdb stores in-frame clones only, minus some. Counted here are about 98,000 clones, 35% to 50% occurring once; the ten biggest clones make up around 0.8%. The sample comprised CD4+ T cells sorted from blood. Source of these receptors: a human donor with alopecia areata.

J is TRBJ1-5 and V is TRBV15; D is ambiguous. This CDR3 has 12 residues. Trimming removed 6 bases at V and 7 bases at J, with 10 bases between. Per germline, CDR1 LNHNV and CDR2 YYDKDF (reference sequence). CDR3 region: CATRQMGQPQHF. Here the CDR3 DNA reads TGTGCCACCAGACAGATGGGCCAGCCCCAGCATTTT.

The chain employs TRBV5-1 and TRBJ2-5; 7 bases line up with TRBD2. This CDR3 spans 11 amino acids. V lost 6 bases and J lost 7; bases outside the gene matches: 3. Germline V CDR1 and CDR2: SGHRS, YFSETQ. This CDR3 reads CASKGEGTQYF. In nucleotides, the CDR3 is TGCGCCAGCAAAGGGGAGGGGACCCAGTACTTC.

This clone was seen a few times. The CDR3: CASSQRIGGQGPGSSGANVLTF. CDR3 sequence (DNA): TGCGCCAGCAGCCAACGCATTGGTGGGCAGGGGCCTGGGTCCTCTGGGGCCAACGTCCTGACTTTC. The chain has TRBV5-1 and TRBJ2-6, with D tentatively TRBD1 (6 bases). Germline V gene lookup returns CDR1 SGHRS and CDR2 YFSETQ. The length of the CDR3 is 22 residues. The V end lost 4 bases, the J end lost 0 bases, and 29 bases lay between the germline ends. The full variable domain, in which reference TRBV5-1 and TRBJ2-6 provide the parts outside the CDR3, is KAGVTQTPRYLIKTRGQQVTLSCSPISGHRSVSWYQQTPGQGLQFLFEYFSETQRNKGNFPGRFSGRQFSNSRSEMNVSTLELGDSALYLCASSQRIGGQGPGSSGANVLTFGAGSRLTVL.

CDR3: CASRNNYEQYF. The CDR3 region has the DNA TGTGCCAGCAGGAACAACTACGAGCAGTACTTC. The rearrangement links TRBV5-6 to TRBJ2-7; no definite D call. Germline values: CDR1 SGHDT, CDR2 YYEEEE. The CDR3 consists of 11 residues. The V and J ends lost 5 bases and 3 bases respectively, with 6 bases between them.

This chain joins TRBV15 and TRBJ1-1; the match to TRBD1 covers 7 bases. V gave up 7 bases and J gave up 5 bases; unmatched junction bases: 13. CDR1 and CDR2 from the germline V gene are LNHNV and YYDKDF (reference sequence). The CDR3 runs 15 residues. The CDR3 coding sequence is TGTGCCACCACTCGGGACAGAGGGGTAGAGACTGAAGCTTTCTTT. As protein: CATTRDRGVETEAFF. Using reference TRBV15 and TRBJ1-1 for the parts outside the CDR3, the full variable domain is DAMVIQNPRYQVTQFGKPVTLSCSQTLNHNVMYWYQQKSSQAPKLLFHYYDKDFNNEADTPDNFQSRRPNTSFCFLDIRSPGLGDTAMYLCATTRDRGVETEAFFGQGTRLTVV.

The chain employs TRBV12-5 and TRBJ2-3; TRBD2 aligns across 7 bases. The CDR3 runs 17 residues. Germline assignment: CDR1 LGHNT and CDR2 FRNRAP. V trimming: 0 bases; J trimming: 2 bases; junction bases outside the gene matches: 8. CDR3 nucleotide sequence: TGTGCTAGTGGTTTGGTACTGGGGGGGACTCACACAGATACGCAGTATTTT. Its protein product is CASGLVLGGTHTDTQYF.

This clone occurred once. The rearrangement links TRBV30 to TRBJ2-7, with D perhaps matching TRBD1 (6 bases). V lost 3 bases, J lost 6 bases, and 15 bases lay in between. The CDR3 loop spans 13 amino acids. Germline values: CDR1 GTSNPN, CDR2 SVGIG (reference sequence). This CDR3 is CAWSGTSMGEQYF. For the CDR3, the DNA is TGTGCCTGGAGCGGGACATCGATGGGCGAGCAGTACTTC.

The DNA for the CDR3 is TGTGCCAGCAGCGACAGACTTAGCAATCAGCCCCAGCATTTT. Its translation: CASSDRLSNQPQHF. The genes are TRBV28 and TRBJ1-5, with TRBD1 as a possible D gene (5 bases). V dropped 6 bases and J dropped 0 bases, with 9 bases sitting between them. Germline V gene sequence: CDR1 MDHEN, CDR2 SYDVKM. The CDR3 spans 14 residues.

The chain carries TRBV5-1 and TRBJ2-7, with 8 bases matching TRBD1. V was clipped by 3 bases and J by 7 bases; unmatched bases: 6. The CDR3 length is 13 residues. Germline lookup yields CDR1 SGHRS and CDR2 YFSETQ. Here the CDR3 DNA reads TGCGCCAGCAGCTCATGGACAGGGTATGAGCAGTACTTC. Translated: CASSSWTGYEQYF. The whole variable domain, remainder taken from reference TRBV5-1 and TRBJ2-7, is KAGVTQTPRYLIKTRGQQVTLSCSPISGHRSVSWYQQTPGQGLQFLFEYFSETQRNKGNFPGRFSGRQFSNSRSEMNVSTLELGDSALYLCASSSWTGYEQYFGPGTRLTVT.

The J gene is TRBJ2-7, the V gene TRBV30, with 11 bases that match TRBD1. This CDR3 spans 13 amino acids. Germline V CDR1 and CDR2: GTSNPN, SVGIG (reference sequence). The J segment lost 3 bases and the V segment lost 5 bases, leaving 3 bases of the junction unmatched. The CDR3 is CAWAGTGGYEQYF. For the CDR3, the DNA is TGTGCCTGGGCCGGGACAGGGGGCTACGAGCAGTACTTC.

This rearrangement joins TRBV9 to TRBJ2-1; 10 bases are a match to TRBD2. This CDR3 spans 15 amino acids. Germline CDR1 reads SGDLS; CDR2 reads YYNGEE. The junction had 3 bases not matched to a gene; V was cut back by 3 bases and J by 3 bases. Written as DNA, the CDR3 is TGTGCCAGCAGCGCCGCTAGCGGGGGCTACAATGAGCAGTTCTTC. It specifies CASSAASGGYNEQFF.

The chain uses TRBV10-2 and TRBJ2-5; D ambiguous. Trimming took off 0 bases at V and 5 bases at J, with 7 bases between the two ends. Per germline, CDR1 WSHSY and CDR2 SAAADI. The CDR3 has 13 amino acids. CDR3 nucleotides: TGCGCCAGCAGTGAGTCCGGGTTGGAGACCCAGTACTTC. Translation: CASSESGLETQYF.

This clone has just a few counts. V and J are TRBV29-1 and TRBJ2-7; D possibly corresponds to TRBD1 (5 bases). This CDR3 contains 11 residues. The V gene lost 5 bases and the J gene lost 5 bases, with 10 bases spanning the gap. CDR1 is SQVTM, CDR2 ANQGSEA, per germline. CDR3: CSVHDSHEQYF. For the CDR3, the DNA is TGCAGCGTTCACGACAGCCACGAGCAGTACTTC.

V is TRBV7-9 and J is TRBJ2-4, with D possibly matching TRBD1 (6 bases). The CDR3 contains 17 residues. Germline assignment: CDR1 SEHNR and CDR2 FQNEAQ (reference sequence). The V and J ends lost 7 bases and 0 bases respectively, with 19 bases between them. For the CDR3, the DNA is TGTGCCAGCACTAAGATCGGACAGACTCTAGCCAAAAACATTCAGTACTTC. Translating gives CASTKIGQTLAKNIQYF.

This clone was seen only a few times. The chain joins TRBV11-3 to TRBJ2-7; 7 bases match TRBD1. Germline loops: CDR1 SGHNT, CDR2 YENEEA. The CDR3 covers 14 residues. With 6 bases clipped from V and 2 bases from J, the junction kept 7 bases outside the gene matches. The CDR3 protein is CASRTGQNTYEQYF. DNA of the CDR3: TGTGCCAGCAGGACGGGACAGAATACCTACGAGCAGTACTTC.

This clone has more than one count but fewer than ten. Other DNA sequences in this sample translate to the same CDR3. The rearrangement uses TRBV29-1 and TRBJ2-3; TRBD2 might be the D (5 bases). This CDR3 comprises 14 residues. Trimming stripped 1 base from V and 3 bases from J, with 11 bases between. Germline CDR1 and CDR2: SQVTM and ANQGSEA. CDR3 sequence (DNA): TGCAGCGTTGAAGGAGGGCTATTGACAGATACGCAGTATTTT. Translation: CSVEGGLLTDTQYF.

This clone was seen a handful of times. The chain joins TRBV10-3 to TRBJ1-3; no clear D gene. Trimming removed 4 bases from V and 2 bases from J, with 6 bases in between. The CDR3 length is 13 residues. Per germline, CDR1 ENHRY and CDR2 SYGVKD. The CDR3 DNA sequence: TGTGCCATCAGTGGGTCTACTGGAAACACCATATATTTT. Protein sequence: CAISGSTGNTIYF.

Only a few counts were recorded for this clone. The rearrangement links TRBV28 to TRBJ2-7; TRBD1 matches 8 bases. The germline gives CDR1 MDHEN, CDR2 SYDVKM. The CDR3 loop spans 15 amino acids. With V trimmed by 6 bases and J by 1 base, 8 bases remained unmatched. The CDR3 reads CASRKTGVGSYEQYF. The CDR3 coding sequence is TGTGCCAGCAGGAAGACAGGGGTGGGTTCCTACGAGCAGTACTTC.

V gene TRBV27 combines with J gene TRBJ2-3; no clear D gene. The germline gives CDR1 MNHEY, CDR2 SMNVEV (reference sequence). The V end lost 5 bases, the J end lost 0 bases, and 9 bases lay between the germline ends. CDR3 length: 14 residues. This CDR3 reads CASSLGISTDTQYF. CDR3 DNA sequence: TGTGCCAGCAGTCTAGGGATTAGCACAGATACGCAGTATTTT.

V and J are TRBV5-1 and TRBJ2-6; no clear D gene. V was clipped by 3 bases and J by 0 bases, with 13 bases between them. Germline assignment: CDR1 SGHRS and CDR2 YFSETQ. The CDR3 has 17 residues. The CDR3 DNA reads TGCGCCAGCAGCTACTCCCCTGCCTTCTCTGGGGCCAACGTCCTGACTTTC. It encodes CASSYSPAFSGANVLTF.

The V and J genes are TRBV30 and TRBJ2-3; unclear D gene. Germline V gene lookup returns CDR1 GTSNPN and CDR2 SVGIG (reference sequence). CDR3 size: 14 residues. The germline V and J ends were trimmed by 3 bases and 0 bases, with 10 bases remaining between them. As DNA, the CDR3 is TGTGCCTGGAGCCTAAGTAGAAGCACAGATACGCAGTATTTT. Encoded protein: CAWSLSRSTDTQYF.

The CDR3 spells CSVQGGYEQYF. CDR3 nucleotides: TGCAGCGTTCAAGGGGGCTACGAGCAGTACTTC. The chain is built from TRBV29-1 and TRBJ2-7, with TRBD1 as a possible D gene (6 bases). This CDR3 contains 11 residues. Looked up from germline, CDR1 is SQVTM and CDR2 is ANQGSEA. The V end lost 5 bases, the J end lost 3 bases, and 8 bases lay between the germline ends.

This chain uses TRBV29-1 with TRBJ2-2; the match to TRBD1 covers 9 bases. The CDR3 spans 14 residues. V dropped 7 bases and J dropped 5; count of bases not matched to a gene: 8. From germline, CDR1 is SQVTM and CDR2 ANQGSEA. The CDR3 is CSARGQGRTGELFF. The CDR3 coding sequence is TGCAGCGCCCGTGGACAGGGGAGAACCGGGGAGCTGTTTTTT.

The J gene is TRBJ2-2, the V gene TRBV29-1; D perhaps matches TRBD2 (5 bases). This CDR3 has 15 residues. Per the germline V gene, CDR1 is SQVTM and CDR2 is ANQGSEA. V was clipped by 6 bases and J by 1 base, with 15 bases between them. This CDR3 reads CSVALGTRNTGELFF. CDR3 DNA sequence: TGCAGCGTGGCCCTTGGAACTAGGAACACCGGGGAGCTGTTTTTT.